A single sample is the source of the 23 T cell receptor beta chains below, sequenced in a study of T cell responses to AZD1222 COVID-19 vaccine listed by TCRdb under 2021. Library preparation was by the immunoSEQ multiplex PCR assay. The clones in this table, taken by TCRdb from immuneACCESS, are in-frame only. Not every clone is retained; where verified, under half of the shortfall comes from an unresolved V gene, and the cause of the rest is unknown. This sample gives 95,000 to 150,000 clones in total; 92% of them show up just once. The ten top clones hold 1.7% of the sample. The time point label here, explained by the study, means: baseline before first vaccination. Material: peripheral blood, obtained on day 0 of AZD1222 vaccination. Receptors were obtained from an adult in good health.

The chain has TRBV5-5 and TRBJ1-3; D remains ambiguous. CDR1 is SGHKS, CDR2 YYEKEE, per germline (reference sequence). Trimming took off 1 base at V and 1 base at J, with 9 bases between the two ends. CDR3 length: 15 residues. In nucleotides, the CDR3 is TGTGCCAGCAGCTTGTTGGCGGATTCTGGAAACACCATATATTTT. This sequence encodes CASSLLADSGNTIYF.

This chain uses TRBV30 with TRBJ1-1; D unclear. The CDR3 has 12 amino acids. Deletions cut 5 bases from V and 1 base from J, with 8 bases between. The germline CDR1 and CDR2 sequences are GTSNPN and SVGIG (reference sequence). As DNA, the CDR3 is TGTGCCTGGGGAGTAGGGAACACTGAAGCTTTCTTT. Its protein product is CAWGVGNTEAFF.

This chain uses TRBV7-9 with TRBJ2-3, with no clear D. This CDR3 has 15 amino acids. Germline CDR1 reads SEHNR; CDR2 reads FQNEAQ (reference sequence). V gave up 3 bases and J gave up 0 bases, with 10 bases separating them. The CDR3 coding sequence is TGTGCCAGCAGCTTGGCCACTATTAGCACAGATACGCAGTATTTT. Encoded protein: CASSLATISTDTQYF.

The chain links TRBV5-6 to TRBJ1-2; D ambiguous. Germline V gene sequence: CDR1 SGHDT, CDR2 YYEEEE. The V gene lost 4 bases and the J gene lost 6 bases, with 13 bases spanning the gap. This CDR3 contains 13 residues. The chain's CDR3 is CASSPPASDGYTF. The DNA for the CDR3 is TGTGCCAGCAGCCCACCGGCTTCGGATGGCTACACCTTC.

This clone was counted only a few times. The chain combines TRBV29-1 with TRBJ2-5; perhaps D is TRBD1 or TRBD2 (7 bases each). This CDR3 has 12 amino acids. V shed 4 bases and J shed 5 bases, with 11 bases lying between them. CDR1 SQVTM and CDR2 ANQGSEA come from the germline V gene. CDR3 amino acids: CSVGQGGETQYF. The DNA for the CDR3 is TGCAGCGTTGGACAGGGAGGGGAGACCCAGTACTTC.

The chain is built from TRBV30 and TRBJ1-2; D not resolved. The ends were cut back, 3 bases at V and 2 bases at J, with 4 bases in the middle. The CDR3 is 11 amino acids. Germline V gene lookup returns CDR1 GTSNPN and CDR2 SVGIG (reference sequence). CDR3 in amino acids: CAWSGNYGYTF. CDR3 DNA sequence: TGTGCCTGGAGCGGGAACTATGGCTACACCTTC.

V usage is TRBV5-1 and J usage is TRBJ1-1, with a weak D call TRBD1 (5 bases). The CDR3 totals 15 residues. Germline lookup yields CDR1 SGHRS and CDR2 YFSETQ. The ends were cut back, 6 bases at V and 0 bases at J, with 15 bases in the middle. Here the CDR3 reads CASTPDGTMNTEAFF. The CDR3 bases are TGCGCCAGCACTCCGGATGGGACTATGAACACTGAAGCTTTCTTT.

The CDR3 region has the DNA TGTGCCTCTCAGACAGACCTGAACACTGAAGCTTTCTTT. Its translation is CASQTDLNTEAFF. V is TRBV28 and J is TRBJ1-1; D might be TRBD1 (5 bases). V lost 11 bases, J lost 0 bases, and 13 bases lay in between. CDR1 and CDR2 (germline): MDHEN, SYDVKM. The CDR3 totals 13 residues.

In this sample, this clone turned up a few times. The gene calls are TRBV19 and TRBJ1-2; TRBD1 might be the D (6 bases). Looked up from germline, CDR1 is LNHDA and CDR2 is SQIVND (reference sequence). This CDR3 has 13 residues. Trimming took off 9 bases at V and 3 bases at J, with 14 bases between the two ends. CDR3 loop: CARVSGDDYGYTF. DNA of the CDR3: TGTGCCAGGGTATCAGGGGACGACTATGGCTACACCTTC. The full variable domain, completed using reference TRBV19 and TRBJ1-2, is DGGITQSPKYLFRKEGQNVTLSCEQNLNHDAMYWYRQDPGQGLRLIYYSQIVNDFQKGDIAEGYSVSREKKESFPLTVTSAQKNPTAFYLCARVSGDDYGYTFGSGTRLTVV.

V is TRBV6-1 and J is TRBJ1-1, with 10 nucleotides matching TRBD1. V was pared by 2 bases and J by 9 bases, with 21 bases of the junction left unmatched. The V gene's germline CDR1 is MNHNS and CDR2 SASEGT. The CDR3 sequence is 19 residues long. The CDR3 DNA is TGTGCCAGCAGTGAATTCCCAATTCATTTACCGGACAGGGGGGCTCAAGCTTTCTTT. As protein: CASSEFPIHLPDRGAQAFF.

The chain links TRBV19 to TRBJ2-7; 10 bases are shared with TRBD1. The V gene's germline CDR1 is LNHDA and CDR2 SQIVND (reference sequence). The CDR3 extends over 14 amino acids. Unmatched junction bases numbered 6, after V lost 6 bases and J lost 4 bases. CDR3 bases: TGTGCCAGTAGCCCCGGGACAGGGGTATACGAGCAGTACTTC. Amino acid sequence: CASSPGTGVYEQYF.

The chain links TRBV30 to TRBJ2-1; tentative D call: TRBD2 (6 bases). The CDR3 is 12 residues long. V was shortened by 0 bases and J by 9 bases, with 9 bases between the two germline ends. Per germline, CDR1 GTSNPN and CDR2 SVGIG (reference sequence). CDR3 protein: CAWSVLGGEQFF. The CDR3 DNA reads TGTGCCTGGAGTGTACTGGGGGGTGAGCAGTTCTTC.

This chain links TRBV2 with TRBJ1-1; D is unresolved. This CDR3 contains 14 residues. V was shortened by 1 base and J by 1 base, with 7 bases between the two germline ends. Germline V gives CDR1 SNHLY, CDR2 FYNNEI. Written as DNA, the CDR3 is TGTGCCAGCAGTGAAGAACTGAGGAACACTGAAGCTTTCTTT. Amino acid sequence: CASSEELRNTEAFF. The variable domain in full, completed from reference TRBV2 and TRBJ1-1, reads EPEVTQTPSHQVTQMGQEVILRCVPISNHLYFYWYRQILGQKVEFLVSFYNNEISEKSEIFDDQFSVERPDGSNFTLKIRSTKLEDSAMYFCASSEELRNTEAFFGQGTRLTVV.

The chain has TRBV7-2 and TRBJ2-5; D not resolved. The length of the CDR3 is 16 residues. Germline CDR1 reads SGHTA; CDR2 reads FQGNSA. V lost 5 bases and J lost 5, with 21 bases in between. CDR3 protein: CASSLFTFRAGETQYF. As DNA, the CDR3 is TGTGCCAGCAGCCTCTTCACTTTTCGGGCCGGGGAGACCCAGTACTTC.

This chain links TRBV12-2 with TRBJ1-3; the D call of TRBD1 is as the table states it, not checked on the DNA. TRBV12-2 is a pseudogene segment. The CDR3 covers 15 residues. CDR3 in amino acids: CASRPTGEGGNTIYF. The CDR3 DNA follows: TGTGCAAGTCGCCCCACAGGGGAAGGTGGAAACACCATATATTTT.

The chain uses TRBV5-6 and TRBJ1-2; D not certain. Germline V gene sequence: CDR1 SGHDT, CDR2 YYEEEE. V lost 3 bases and J 8 bases, leaving 14 bases between the germline ends. CDR3 size: 13 residues. CDR3 sequence: CASSSSMAYGYTF. The CDR3, as DNA: TGTGCCAGCAGCTCTTCGATGGCCTACGGCTACACCTTC. Full variable domain (remainder filled in from reference TRBV5-6 and TRBJ1-2): DAGVTQSPTHLIKTRGQQVTLRCSPKSGHDTVSWYQQALGQGPQFIFQYYEEEERQRGNFPDRFSGHQFPNYSSELNVNALLLGDSALYLCASSSSMAYGYTFGSGTRLTVV.

The chain uses TRBV5-8 and TRBJ1-5; D possibly corresponds to TRBD1 (5 bases). This CDR3 has 16 amino acids. Germline V CDR1 and CDR2: SGHTS, YDEGEE. Trimming removed 3 bases at V and 8 bases at J, with 21 bases between. The CDR3 sequence is CASSSDSRRPREPQHF. In DNA, the CDR3 is TGTGCCAGCAGCTCCGATTCGCGGCGGCCCAGGGAGCCCCAGCATTTT.

The chain is built from TRBV5-4 and TRBJ2-7, with TRBD2 matching 8 bases. CDR1 SGHNT and CDR2 YYREEE come from the germline V gene (reference sequence). The V and J ends lost 4 bases and 2 bases, in that order; junction bases with no gene match: 8. The CDR3 spans 15 residues. Here the CDR3 reads CASSRGGRRAYEQYV. In nucleotides, the CDR3 is TGTGCCAGCAGCCGGGGGGGACGCCGAGCCTACGAGCAGTACGTC.

J is TRBJ1-6 and V is TRBV30; D is unresolved. From germline, CDR1 is GTSNPN and CDR2 SVGIG (reference sequence). CDR3 length: 14 amino acids. The V gene lost 1 base and the J gene lost 0 bases, with 4 bases spanning the gap. CDR3 DNA: TGTGCCTGGAGTGCGGGCTCCTATAATTCACCCCTCCACTTT. Protein product: CAWSAGSYNSPLHF.

The V gene is TRBV19, the J gene TRBJ2-7; TRBD1 matches 7 bases. The trim removed 6 bases at V and 0 bases at J, leaving 14 bases unmatched. This CDR3 is 17 amino acids long. Looked up from germline, CDR1 is LNHDA and CDR2 is SQIVND (reference sequence). DNA for the CDR3: TGTGCCAGTAGCAACTCCCTGACAGGGACGGTCTCCTACGAGCAGTACTTC. Translation gives CASSNSLTGTVSYEQYF.

J is TRBJ2-1 and V is TRBV12-2; the listed D gene, TRBD2, was not tested against the DNA. TRBV12-2 is recorded as a pseudogene. CDR3 length: 18 amino acids. CDR3 sequence (DNA): TGTGCAAGTCGCTTAGTAGCGGTAGCGGGGGGGCAGCGGAATGAGCAGTTCTTC. It specifies CASRLVAVAGGQRNEQFF.

The CDR3 nucleotides are TGTGCCAGCAGGCTCCGGGACCCCCATGGCTACACCTTC. Residues: CASRLRDPHGYTF. V gene TRBV6-5 combines with J gene TRBJ1-2; a possible D gene is TRBD1 (5 bases). The CDR3 sequence is 13 residues long. Trimming took off 6 bases at V and 6 bases at J, with 14 bases between the two ends. Germline V gives CDR1 MNHEY, CDR2 SVGAGI.

The chain is built from TRBV10-3 and TRBJ1-1; D is ambiguous. V lost 5 bases to trimming and J lost 2 bases, with 9 bases between them. CDR3 length: 13 amino acids. The V gene's germline CDR1 is ENHRY and CDR2 SYGVKD. Here the CDR3 DNA reads TGTGCCATCAGTTACGAGGTCAACACTGAAGCTTTCTTT. This translates into CAISYEVNTEAFF.